The clone carrying this TCR beta chain was detected only once. Antigen: not known. Pooled samples include second doses given at about 4 or 12 weeks. Here immunoSEQ multiplex PCR was the method, and the copy in TCRdb shows in-frame clones only, minus some. The sample contains tens of thousands of clones, about 89% of which appear only once. This CDR3 comprises 12 residues. Germline V gene sequence: CDR1 SGHAT, CDR2 FQNNGV. The ends were cut back, 5 bases at V and 8 bases at J, with 12 bases in the middle. This sample was included in a study of T cell responses to AZD1222 COVID-19 vaccine. Study outcomes and limitations: Two doses of AZD1222 preceded a rise in Spike-specific TCR breadth and depth. Every sample of the repertoires postdated the peak T cell response.

This rearrangement joins TRBV11-2 to TRBJ1-1, with D unclear. The TCR comes from an adult who received the AZD1222 COVID-19 vaccine. The specimen comprised peripheral blood, sampled 28 days after the second AZD1222 dose. The CDR3 DNA is TGTGCCAGCAGCCTACTGCGACTGGAAGCTTTCTTT. Translated, it gives CASSLLRLEAFF. Combining the CDR3 with reference TRBV11-2 and TRBJ1-1 gives the whole variable domain EAGVAQSPRYKIIEKRQSVAFWCNPISGHATLYWYQQILGQGPKLLIQFQNNGVVDDSQLPKDRFSAERLKGVDSTLKIQPAKLEDSAVYLCASSLLRLEAFFGQGTRLTVV.